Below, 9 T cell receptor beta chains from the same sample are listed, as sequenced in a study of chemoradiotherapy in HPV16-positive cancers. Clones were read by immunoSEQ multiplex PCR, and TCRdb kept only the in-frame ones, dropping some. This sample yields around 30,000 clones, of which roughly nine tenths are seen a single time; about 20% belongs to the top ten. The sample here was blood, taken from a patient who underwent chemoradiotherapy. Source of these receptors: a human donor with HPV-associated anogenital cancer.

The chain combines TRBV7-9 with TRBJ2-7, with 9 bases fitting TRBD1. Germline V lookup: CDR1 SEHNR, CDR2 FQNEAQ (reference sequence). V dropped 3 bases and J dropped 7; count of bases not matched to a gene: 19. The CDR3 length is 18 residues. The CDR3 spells CASSFLHQQGARGAEQYF. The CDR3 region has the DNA TGTGCCAGCAGCTTTCTTCACCAACAGGGGGCGAGGGGTGCTGAGCAGTACTTC. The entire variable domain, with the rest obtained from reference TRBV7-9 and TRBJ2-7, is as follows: DTGVSQNPRHKITKRGQNVTFRCDPISEHNRLYWYRQTLGQGPEFLTYFQNEAQLEKSRLLSDRFSAERPKGSFSTLEIQRTEQGDSAMYLCASSFLHQQGARGAEQYFGPGTRLTVT.

In DNA, the CDR3 is TGTGCCAGCAGTTTATCTCCACATGGAACAGATACGCAGTATTTT. Amino acids: CASSLSPHGTDTQYF. The chain joins TRBV27 to TRBJ2-3; D remains unclear. CDR1 is MNHEY, CDR2 SMNVEV, per germline (reference sequence). V was trimmed by 0 bases and J by 3 bases, leaving 10 bases between them. The CDR3 has 15 amino acids.

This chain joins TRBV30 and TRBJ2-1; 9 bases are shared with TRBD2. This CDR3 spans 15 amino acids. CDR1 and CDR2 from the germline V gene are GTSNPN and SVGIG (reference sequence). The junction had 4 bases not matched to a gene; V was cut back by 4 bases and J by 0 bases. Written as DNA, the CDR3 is TGTGCCTGGACCCTACTAGCGGGCTCCTACAATGAGCAGTTCTTC. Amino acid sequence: CAWTLLAGSYNEQFF. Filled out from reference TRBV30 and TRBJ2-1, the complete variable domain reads SQTIHQWPATLVQPVGSPLSLECTVEGTSNPNLYWYRQAAGRGLQLLFYSVGIGQISSEVPQNLSASRPQDRQFILSSKKLLLSDSGFYLCAWTLLAGSYNEQFFGPGTRLTVL.

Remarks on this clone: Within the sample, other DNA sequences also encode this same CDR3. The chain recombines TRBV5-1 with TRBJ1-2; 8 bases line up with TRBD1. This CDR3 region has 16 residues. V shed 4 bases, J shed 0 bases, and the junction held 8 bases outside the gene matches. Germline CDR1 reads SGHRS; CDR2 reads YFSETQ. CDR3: CASSPDRATANYGYTF. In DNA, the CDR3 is TGCGCCAGCAGCCCGGACAGGGCAACGGCTAACTATGGCTACACCTTC.

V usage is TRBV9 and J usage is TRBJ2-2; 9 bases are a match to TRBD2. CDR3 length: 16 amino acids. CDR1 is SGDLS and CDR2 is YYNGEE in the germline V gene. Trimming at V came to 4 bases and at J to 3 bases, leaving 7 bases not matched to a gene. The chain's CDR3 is CASSPLVAGDTGELFF. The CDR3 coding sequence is TGTGCCAGCAGCCCTTTGGTAGCGGGGGACACCGGGGAGCTGTTTTTT.

The CDR3 sequence is CASSLAEGGNQPQHF. Here the CDR3 DNA reads TGTGCCAGCAGCTTAGCCGAGGGAGGCAATCAGCCCCAGCATTTT. The chain couples TRBV7-8 to TRBJ1-5, with D unclear. Between the trimmed V and J ends, which lost 0 bases and 2 bases, there was a span of 8 bases. CDR3 length equals 15 residues. Looked up from germline, CDR1 is SGHVS and CDR2 is FQNEAQ.

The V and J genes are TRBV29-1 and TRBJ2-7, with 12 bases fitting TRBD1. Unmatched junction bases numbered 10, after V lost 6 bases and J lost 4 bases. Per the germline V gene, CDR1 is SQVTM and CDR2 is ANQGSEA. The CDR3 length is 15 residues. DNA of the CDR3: TGCAGCGTCGGGAGGGGACAGGGGGCGCGGTACGAGCAGTACTTC. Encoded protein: CSVGRGQGARYEQYF.

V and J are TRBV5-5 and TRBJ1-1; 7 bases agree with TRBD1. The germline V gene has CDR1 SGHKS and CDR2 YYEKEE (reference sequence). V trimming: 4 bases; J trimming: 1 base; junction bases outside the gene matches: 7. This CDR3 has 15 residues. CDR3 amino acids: CASSHSSGGNTEAFF. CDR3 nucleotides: TGTGCCAGCAGCCATTCGTCAGGGGGGAACACTGAAGCTTTCTTT.

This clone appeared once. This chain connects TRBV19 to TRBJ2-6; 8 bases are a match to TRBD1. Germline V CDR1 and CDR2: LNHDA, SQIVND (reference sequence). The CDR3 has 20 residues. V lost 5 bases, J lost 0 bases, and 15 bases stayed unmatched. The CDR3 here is CASSPRTGPGKTSGANVLTF. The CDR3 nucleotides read TGTGCCAGTAGTCCTCGGACAGGGCCTGGGAAGACCTCTGGGGCCAACGTCCTGACTTTC.